Listed below are T cell receptor beta chains from one sample, sequenced in a study of T cells after yellow fever vaccination. TCRdb reprocessed the 5' RACE reads with MiXCR, giving one entry per CDR3 protein. The table records around 310,000 distinct CDR3 sequences, more than 3% of them present only once. The material sequenced was PBMCs, taken on the day of the yellow fever booster vaccination. The receptors were gathered from a man between 18 and 35 years old who received the YFV17D yellow fever vaccine. Each CDR3 is given with its conserved first and last residue. The D gene is left open where the match is weak. Where a row states a size, it is once, few, many or the class of an expanded clone; other rows omit it.

TRBJ1-1	few	-	TRBV7-8	CASSLSFGGGYTEAFF	TGTGCCAGCAGCTTAAGCTTTGGAGGTGGATACACTGAAGCTTTCTTT
TRBJ1-6	many	-	TRBV20-1	CSARVSGEPKNNSPLHF	TGCAGTGCTAGAGTCTCCGGAGAGCCGAAGAATAATTCACCCCTCCACTTT
TRBJ2-5	-	TRBD1	TRBV7-3	CASSLTGGQGPQETQYF	TGTGCCAGCAGCTTAACGGGGGGACAGGGCCCCCAAGAGACCCAGTACTTC
TRBJ2-3	many	-	TRBV6-2/TRBV6-3	CASQGNEGDTQYF	TGTGCCAGCCAGGGAAATGAAGGAGATACGCAGTATTTT
TRBJ2-1	few	-	TRBV10-1	CASSGGSTYNEQFF	TGCGCCAGCAGCGGGGGCTCTACCTACAATGAGCAGTTCTTC
TRBJ1-2	-	-	TRBV4-2	CASSQTGSNYGYTF	TGTGCCAGCAGCCAAACAGGATCCAACTATGGCTACACCTTC
TRBJ1-1	many	TRBD1	TRBV7-2	CASSADRVSTEAFF	TGTGCCAGCAGCGCGGACAGGGTAAGCACTGAAGCTTTCTTT
TRBJ1-1	-	-	TRBV20-1	CSASRRRGLASGSEAFF	TGCAGTGCTAGCCGGAGGAGGGGGTTAGCAAGTGGATCTGAAGCTTTCTTT
TRBJ1-3	few	-	TRBV20-1	CSASKQGEPSGNTIYF	TGCAGTGCTAGTAAGCAGGGAGAACCCTCTGGAAACACCATATATTTT
TRBJ2-4	few	TRBD2	TRBV7-2	CASSLFIGGSLKNIQYF	TGTGCCAGCAGCTTATTTATAGGCGGGAGCCTCAAAAACATTCAGTACTTC
TRBJ1-5	-	-	TRBV4-3	CASSQDPGGRNQPQHF	TGCGCCAGCAGCCAAGATCCTGGAGGTCGAAATCAGCCCCAGCATTTT
TRBJ2-2	many	-	TRBV24-1	CATSDASSGTGELFF	TGTGCCACCAGTGACGCTTCTTCTGGCACCGGGGAGCTGTTTTTT
TRBJ2-1	many	-	TRBV19	CASSPPRGYNEQFF	TGTGCCAGTAGTCCTCCCAGGGGATACAATGAGCAGTTCTTC
TRBJ2-1	few	TRBD1	TRBV5-1	CASSLQGVSYNEQFF	TGCGCCAGCAGCTTGCAGGGGGTCTCCTACAATGAGCAGTTCTTC
TRBJ2-7	-	TRBD1	TRBV5-6	CATNRGSYEQYF	TGTGCCACCAACAGGGGCAGCTACGAGCAGTACTTC
TRBJ2-1	-	-	TRBV24-1	CATSETSGVDNEQFF	TGTGCCACCAGTGAAACCTCGGGGGTGGATAATGAGCAGTTCTTC
TRBJ2-2	many	-	TRBV20-1	CSAPRGGRTGELFF	TGCAGTGCTCCAAGAGGGGGTCGCACCGGGGAGCTGTTTTTT
TRBJ2-1	many	-	TRBV7-9	CASVSSGGSYNEQFF	TGTGCCAGCGTCAGCTCCGGCGGCTCCTACAATGAGCAGTTCTTC
TRBJ1-1	many	-	TRBV20-1	CSAPGPGWIEAFF	TGCAGTGCTCCCGGTCCGGGGTGGATTGAAGCTTTCTTT
TRBJ1-1	few	TRBD1	TRBV10-3	CAIRGQLKNTEAFF	TGTGCCATCAGGGGACAGTTAAAGAACACTGAAGCTTTCTTT
TRBJ2-3	few	TRBD2	TRBV3-1	CASSQVGLVIGATDTQYF	TGTGCCAGCAGCCAAGTGGGACTAGTAATTGGCGCCACAGATACGCAGTATTTT
TRBJ1-4	many	-	TRBV3-1	CASSQGRGWDEKLFF	TGTGCCAGCAGCCAAGGCAGGGGATGGGATGAAAAACTGTTTTTT
TRBJ2-3	few	-	TRBV20-1	CSARDPRSNPSHTQYF	TGCAGTGCTAGAGACCCACGAAGCAACCCGAGCCATACGCAGTATTTT
TRBJ1-2	many	-	TRBV20-1	CSQAINYGYTF	TGCAGTCAGGCGATCAACTATGGCTACACCTTC
TRBJ1-2	few	-	TRBV10-1	CASILTSNYGYTF	TGCGCCAGCATACTAACCTCTAACTATGGCTACACCTTC
TRBJ2-4	many	-	TRBV20-1	CSASPGVKNIQYF	TGCAGTGCTTCCCCAGGGGTCAAAAACATTCAGTACTTC
TRBJ2-7	few	-	TRBV4-1	CASSPSNYEQYF	TGCGCCAGCAGCCCCTCGAACTACGAGCAGTACTTC
TRBJ1-6	-	-	TRBV7-2	CASSFGNYNSPLHF	TGTGCCAGCAGCTTTGGCAACTATAATTCACCCCTCCACTTT
TRBJ2-2	many	TRBD2	TRBV4-2	CASITSGTNTGELFF	TGTGCCAGCATAACTAGCGGAACGAACACCGGGGAGCTGTTTTTT
TRBJ1-5	many	-	TRBV27	CASSMGRRNQPQHF	TGTGCCAGCAGTATGGGACGGAGAAATCAGCCCCAGCATTTT
TRBJ1-6	few	-	TRBV12-3/TRBV12-4	CASTIQNSPLHF	TGTGCCAGCACTATACAGAATTCACCCCTCCACTTT
TRBJ1-1	few	-	TRBV18	CASSPPGGGPMNTEAFF	TGTGCCAGCTCACCACCGGGGGGAGGACCAATGAACACTGAAGCTTTCTTT
TRBJ2-5	many	TRBD1	TRBV7-3	CASSPGGRETQYF	TGTGCCAGCAGCCCAGGGGGCCGTGAGACCCAGTACTTC